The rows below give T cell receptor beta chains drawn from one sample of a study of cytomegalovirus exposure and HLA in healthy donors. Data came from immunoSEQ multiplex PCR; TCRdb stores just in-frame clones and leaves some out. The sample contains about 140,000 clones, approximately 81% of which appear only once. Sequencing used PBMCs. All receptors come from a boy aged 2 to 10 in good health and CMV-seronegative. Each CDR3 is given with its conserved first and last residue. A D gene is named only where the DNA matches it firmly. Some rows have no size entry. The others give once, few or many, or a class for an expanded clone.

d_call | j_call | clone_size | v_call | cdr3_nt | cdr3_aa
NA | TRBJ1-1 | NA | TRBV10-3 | TGTGCCATCAGTGAACTTAGGACAGTTAACACTGAAGCTTTCTTT | CAISELRTVNTEAFF
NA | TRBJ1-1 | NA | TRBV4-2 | TGTGCCAGCAGCCAAGACCTCCTAGGTGGACTTATGAACACTGAAGCTTTCTTT | CASSQDLLGGLMNTEAFF
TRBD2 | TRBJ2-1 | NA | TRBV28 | TGTGCCAGCAGTAAGAGCGGGAGGGGTTACAATGAGCAGTTCTTC | CASSKSGRGYNEQFF
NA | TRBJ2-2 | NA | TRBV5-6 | TGTGCCAGCAGCTTGATGGGGGCCGCGAACACCGGGGAGCTGTTTTTT | CASSLMGAANTGELFF
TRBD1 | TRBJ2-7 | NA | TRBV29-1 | TGCAGCGTTGCCGGGTGGTCAGGGGGAGTCTACGAGCAGTACTTC | CSVAGWSGGVYEQYF
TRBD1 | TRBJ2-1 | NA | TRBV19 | TGTGCCAGTAGTACCCTCGGACAGGGAAGAGGGTTCTTC | CASSTLGQGRGFF
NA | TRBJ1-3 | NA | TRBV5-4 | TGTGCCAGCAGCTTGGGGCAGGGAACGGGCACCATATATTTT | CASSLGQGTGTIYF
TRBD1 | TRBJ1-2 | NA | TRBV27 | TGTGCCAGCAGTCCGACAGGGGGCTTTTTCTATGGCTACACCTTC | CASSPTGGFFYGYTF
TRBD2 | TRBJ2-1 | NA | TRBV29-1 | TGCAGCGTCTTATCGACCGTGACTAGCGGGGGCCTCAATGAGCAGTTCTTC | CSVLSTVTSGGLNEQFF
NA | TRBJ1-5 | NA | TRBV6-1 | TGTGCCAGCAGATTCCCAGGGGATGGGAATCAGCCCCAGCATTTT | CASRFPGDGNQPQHF
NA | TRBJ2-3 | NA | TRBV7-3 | TGTGCCAGCCACGGTCCAGGGTTGTCAGATACGCAGTATTTT | CASHGPGLSDTQYF
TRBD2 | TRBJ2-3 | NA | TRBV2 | TGTGCCAGCAGTGTGCTAGCGGGGACCTTGGATACGCAGTATTTT | CASSVLAGTLDTQYF
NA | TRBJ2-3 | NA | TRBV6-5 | TGTGCCAGCCGAGCATCCGCGGGGTGGACAGATACGCAGTATTTT | CASRASAGWTDTQYF
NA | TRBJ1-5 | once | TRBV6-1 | TGTGCCAGCAGTGAAGTCGCAGGATCACCCTATCAGCCCCAGCATTTT | CASSEVAGSPYQPQHF
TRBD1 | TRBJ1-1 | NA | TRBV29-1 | TGCAGCGTTCCAGCGCCCGGGACAGGGAGGGTGGACACTGAAGCTTTCTTT | CSVPAPGTGRVDTEAFF
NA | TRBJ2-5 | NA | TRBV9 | TGTGCCAGCAGCGTAGACCAGGGATTCCAAGAGACCCAGTACTTC | CASSVDQGFQETQYF
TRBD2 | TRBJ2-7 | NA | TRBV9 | TGTGCCAGCAGCCCAAGCGGGGGTACCTACGAGCAGTACTTC | CASSPSGGTYEQYF
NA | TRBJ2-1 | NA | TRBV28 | TGTGCCAGCAGTATGCGGGCGGAGCAGTTCTTC | CASSMRAEQFF
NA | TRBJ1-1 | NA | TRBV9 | TGTGCCAGCAGCGTAGATCGGGAACGCACTGAAGCTTTCTTT | CASSVDRERTEAFF
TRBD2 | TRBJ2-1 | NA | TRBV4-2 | TGTGCCAGCAGCCAAGAGGAGGGGGGGCTAGCGGGGGGAGCCTCCTACAATGAGCAGTTCTTC | CASSQEEGGLAGGASYNEQFF
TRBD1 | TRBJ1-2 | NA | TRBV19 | TGTGCCAGTAGTTTCGGACAGGGAGATGGCTACACCTTC | CASSFGQGDGYTF
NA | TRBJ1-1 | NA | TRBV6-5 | TGTGCCAGCAGTCGAGGCGGCACGGATGAAGCTTTCTTT | CASSRGGTDEAFF
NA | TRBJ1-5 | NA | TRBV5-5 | TGTGCCATCAGCTTGGTTATGAGTCGGGGGGTAGGTCAGCCCCAGCATTTT | CAISLVMSRGVGQPQHF
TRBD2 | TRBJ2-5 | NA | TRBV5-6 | TGTGCCAGCAGCCCTAGCGGGAGTAGTGTACCTCAAGAGACCCAGTACTTC | CASSPSGSSVPQETQYF
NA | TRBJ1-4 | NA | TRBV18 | TGTGCCAGCTCGGCAGGGATAACTAATGAAAAACTGTTTTTT | CASSAGITNEKLFF
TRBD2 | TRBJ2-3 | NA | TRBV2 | TGTGCCAGCAGCGCGAGTCGGGGGGGCAGCACAGATACGCAGTATTTT | CASSASRGGSTDTQYF
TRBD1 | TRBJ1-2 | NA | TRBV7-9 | TGTGCCAGCAGTTTCCCAAGGGACAGGGCGAACCCTAACTATGGCTACACCTTC | CASSFPRDRANPNYGYTF
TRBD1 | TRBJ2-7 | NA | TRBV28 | TGTGCCAGCAGTTTCGGGGGACAGGGCTACGAGCAGTACTTC | CASSFGGQGYEQYF
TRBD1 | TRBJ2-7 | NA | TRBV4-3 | TGCGCCAGCAGCTTCCGGGACAGGGGGCTTGACGAGCAGTACTTC | CASSFRDRGLDEQYF
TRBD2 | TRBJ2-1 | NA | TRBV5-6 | TGTGCCAGCAGCCCCTACCTAGGAGGCGGGGGCAATGAGCAGTTCTTC | CASSPYLGGGGNEQFF
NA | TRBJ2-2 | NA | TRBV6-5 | TGTGCCAGCAGTCGGGCAGGGGACGACACCGGGGAGCTGTTTTTT | CASSRAGDDTGELFF
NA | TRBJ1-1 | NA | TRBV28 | TGTGCCAGCAGTCTTCCAGGGGCTGAAGCTTTCTTT | CASSLPGAEAFF
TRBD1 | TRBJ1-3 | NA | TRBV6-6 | TGTGCCAGCAGTTATGGCCAGGGGGCCGGAAACACCATATATTTT | CASSYGQGAGNTIYF
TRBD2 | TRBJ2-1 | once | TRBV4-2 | TGTGCCAGCAGCCAAGATCGGCCCGCTAGCGGGAGGTTCAATGAGCAGTTCTTC | CASSQDRPASGRFNEQFF
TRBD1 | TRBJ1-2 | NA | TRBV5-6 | TGTGCCAGCAGCTTGCTACAGGGGGGCGATGGCTACACCTTC | CASSLLQGGDGYTF
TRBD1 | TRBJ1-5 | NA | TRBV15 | TGTGCCACCAGCCGGGACAGGAGCAATCAGCCCCAGCATTTT | CATSRDRSNQPQHF
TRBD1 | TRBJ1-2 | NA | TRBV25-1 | TGTGCCAGCAGTGATCTCTCTCCCGGGACAGGCTTCTATGGCTACACCTTC | CASSDLSPGTGFYGYTF
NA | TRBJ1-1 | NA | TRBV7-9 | TGTGCCAGCAGCGTGGAGGGACGGATGAACACTGAAGCTTTCTTT | CASSVEGRMNTEAFF
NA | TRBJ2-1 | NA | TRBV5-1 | TGCGCCAGCAGCTTGGTGCGCGGGACGATGAATGAGCAGTTCTTC | CASSLVRGTMNEQFF
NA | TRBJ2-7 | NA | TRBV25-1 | TGTGCCAGCAGTGAACTAGCCGGGCCCTACGAGCAGTACTTC | CASSELAGPYEQYF
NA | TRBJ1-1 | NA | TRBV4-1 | TGCGCCAGCAGGGGAACAGGACCCACTGAAGCTTTCTTT | CASRGTGPTEAFF
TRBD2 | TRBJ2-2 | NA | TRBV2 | TGTGCCAGCAGTGGACTAGCGGGCGTGAACACCGGGGAGCTGTTTTTT | CASSGLAGVNTGELFF